What follows are 21 T cell receptor beta chains derived from one specimen sequenced in a study of immune heterogeneity within non-small cell lung tumors. The starting template was genomic DNA from bulk tumor, 450 to 650 ng per sample. Surgery yielded several widely spaced biopsies per primary tumor. The cohort was untreated, with newly diagnosed non-small cell lung cancer undergoing curative surgery. TCR beta CDR3 was amplified by multiplex PCR, first round around 10 cycles, 32 V and 13 J primers. TCRdb reanalysed the multiplex PCR reads using MiXCR and keeps one entry per CDR3 protein. The table has 8,000 to 13,000 distinct CDR3 sequences, over 15% seen once; the top ten hold roughly 3.7%. The source material was lung tumor tissue. The source is a man aged 35 to 55 with non-small cell lung cancer.

As for this clonotype: A clone one base away is much larger, so this may be a read error. It is likely a read error, because the conserved phenylalanine at the end of the CDR3 is missing. DNA of the CDR3: TGCAGCGTGGAGGGACAGGGACGGCCCGGGGAGCTGTTTTAT. Its protein product is CSVEGQGRPGELFY. The J gene is TRBJ2-2, the V gene TRBV29-1; TRBD1 aligns across 9 bases. CDR1 is SQVTM, CDR2 ANQGSEA, per germline. The V gene end was trimmed by 6 bases and the J gene end by 6 bases; junction bases not matched to a gene: 8. CDR3 length: 14 residues.

This clonotype came up many times. The rearrangement joins TRBV7-6 to TRBJ2-3; D ambiguous. CDR1 and CDR2 from the germline V gene are SGHVS and FNYEAQ. Trimming took 1 base from V and 5 from J, leaving 1 base between them. This CDR3 spans 11 amino acids. CDR3 DNA sequence: TGTGCCAGCAGCTTAGTAGATACGCAGTATTTT. Translation: CASSLVDTQYF. The full variable domain, its missing parts supplied by reference TRBV7-6 and TRBJ2-3, is GAGVSQSPRYKVTKRGQDVALRCDPISGHVSLYWYRQALGQGPEFLTYFNYEAQQDKSGLPNDRFSAERPEGSISTLTIQRTEQRDSAMYRCASSLVDTQYFGPGTRLTVL.

The chain recombines TRBV7-2 with TRBJ2-7; the D is unclear. Germline CDR1 SGHTA, CDR2 FQGNSA. CDR3 length equals 13 residues. V was trimmed by 0 bases and J by 11 bases, leaving 14 bases between them. The CDR3 loop reads CASSLAGLSDKYF. CDR3 in DNA: TGTGCCAGCAGCTTAGCGGGCTTGTCAGACAAGTACTTC.

This clonotype is categorized as medium-sized (0.01 to 0.1%). The chain links TRBV5-1 to TRBJ1-2; D ambiguous. This CDR3 is 12 amino acids long. Germline loops: CDR1 SGHRS, CDR2 YFSETQ. With 0 bases removed from V and 6 bases from J, the gap between germline ends came to 6 bases. For the CDR3, the DNA is TGCGCCAGCAGCTTGGGAGAGGATGGCTACACCTTC. This translates into CASSLGEDGYTF.

This clonotype was picked up many times. The rearrangement uses TRBV2 and TRBJ1-1; no clear D gene. The CDR3 is made up of 14 amino acids. Trimming stripped 2 bases from V and 6 bases from J, with 13 bases between. CDR1 and CDR2 from the germline V gene are SNHLY and FYNNEI. The CDR3 spells CASSETVSFAEAFF. The CDR3 DNA reads TGTGCCAGCAGTGAAACGGTGTCATTTGCTGAAGCTTTCTTT. Complete variable domain (other parts from reference TRBV2 and TRBJ1-1): EPEVTQTPSHQVTQMGQEVILRCVPISNHLYFYWYRQILGQKVEFLVSFYNNEISEKSEIFDDQFSVERPDGSNFTLKIRSTKLEDSAMYFCASSETVSFAEAFFGQGTRLTVV.

This clonotype was counted ten times or more. DNA for the CDR3: TGTGCCAGCAGGAAGCAGGGGGGACAGGGGAGCTCTGGGGCCAACGTCCTGACTTTC. Protein product: CASRKQGGQGSSGANVLTF. The rearrangement uses TRBV6-1 and TRBJ2-6, with TRBD1 matching 10 bases. CDR3 length: 19 residues. V gave up 6 bases and J gave up 0 bases; unmatched junction bases: 11. Per the germline V gene, CDR1 is MNHNS and CDR2 is SASEGT.

This clonotype was detected ten times or more. The chain carries TRBV7-2 and TRBJ2-5; 7 bases match TRBD2. The trim removed 5 bases at V and 4 bases at J, leaving 31 bases unmatched. CDR3 length: 22 amino acids. Germline V lookup: CDR1 SGHTA, CDR2 FQGNSA. The CDR3 is CASSPRPIQRGVTIAGRETQYF. The CDR3 nucleotides read TGTGCCAGCAGCCCCCGACCCATACAACGGGGGGTTACTATTGCGGGAAGAGAGACCCAGTACTTC.

Judged by abundance, this clonotype is medium-sized. The chain carries TRBV11-2 and TRBJ2-7; the D gene could be TRBD1 or TRBD2 (5 bases each). In germline, CDR1 is SGHAT, CDR2 FQNNGV. Trimming cost V 1 base and J 3 bases, with 16 bases left between them. CDR3 size: 16 residues. CDR3 in DNA: TGTGCCAGCAGCTTAGTGGTGGGGGACCCTATCTACGAGCAGTACTTC. Translation gives CASSLVVGDPIYEQYF. The whole variable domain, filled in from reference TRBV11-2 and TRBJ2-7, reads EAGVAQSPRYKIIEKRQSVAFWCNPISGHATLYWYQQILGQGPKLLIQFQNNGVVDDSQLPKDRFSAERLKGVDSTLKIQPAKLEDSAVYLCASSLVVGDPIYEQYFGPGTRLTVT.

This clonotype was picked up many times. Just one base apart from a much larger clone, this may be a read error. J is TRBJ2-1 and V is TRBV11-2; TRBD2 matches at 9 bases. CDR3 length equals 15 residues. Germline V gene data show CDR1 as SGHAT and CDR2 as FQNNGV. DNA of the CDR3: TGTGCCAGCAGCTTTAGCGGGAGAGGCTACAATGAGCAGTCCTTC. Its translation: CASSFSGRGYNEQSF.

Relative to its sample, this clonotype is medium-sized. This sequence joins TRBV7-8 and TRBJ1-1; unclear D gene. Per germline, CDR1 SGHVS and CDR2 FQNEAQ. This CDR3 spans 14 amino acids. V shed 1 base and J shed 0 bases, with 6 bases lying between them. The CDR3 loop reads CASSLEVVNTEAFF. The CDR3 nucleotides are TGTGCCAGCAGCTTAGAGGTAGTGAACACTGAAGCTTTCTTT.

By frequency in the sample, this clonotype is medium-sized. The chain carries TRBV6-2 or TRBV6-3 and TRBJ2-2; 7 nucleotides align to TRBD2. The CDR3 spans 17 residues. With V trimmed by 2 bases and J by 4 bases, 10 bases remained unmatched. CDR1 and CDR2 (germline): MNHEY, SVGEGT. CDR3 nucleotide sequence: TGTGCCAGCAGTTACACCAGACTAGCCCCCGCCACCGGGGAGCTGTTTTTT. Translation: CASSYTRLAPATGELFF.

The CDR3 loop is CASSWGQGPPGANVLTF. CDR3 sequence (DNA): TGTGCCAGCAGTTGGGGACAGGGCCCCCCTGGGGCCAACGTCCTGACTTTC. This rearrangement joins TRBV6-5 to TRBJ2-6; 9 bases match TRBD1. Per germline, CDR1 MNHEY and CDR2 SVGAGI. This CDR3 has 17 amino acids. The V gene end was trimmed by 4 bases and the J gene end by 2 bases; junction bases not matched to a gene: 6.

The chain employs TRBV7-3 and TRBJ2-2; the D gene is possibly TRBD2 (7 bases). Germline lookup yields CDR1 SGHTA and CDR2 FQGTGA. This CDR3 comprises 14 residues. V lost 8 bases and J lost 5, with 15 bases in between. CDR3 in amino acids: CASAKGGGTGELFF. The CDR3 DNA is TGTGCCAGCGCTAAAGGGGGGGGTACCGGGGAGCTGTTTTTT.

This clonotype is classed as medium-sized. This chain joins TRBV6-2 or TRBV6-3 and TRBJ2-2; D unclear. Trimming cost V 6 bases and J 6 bases, with 11 bases left between them. Germline V gene data show CDR1 as MNHEY and CDR2 as SVGEGT. CDR3 size: 13 residues. The DNA of the CDR3 is TGTGCCAGCAGGTTACTAAGGGCCGGGGAGCTGTTTTTT. The encoded protein is CASRLLRAGELFF.

Note on this clonotype: As the CDR3 is not closed by the conserved phenylalanine or tryptophan, this likely results from a read error. The DNA is left out, because the CDR3 cannot be placed on it with certainty; the CDR3 is given as TCRdb lists it. The genes are TRBV11-2 and TRBJ2-3; the table's D gene call, TRBD2, was not cross checked with the DNA. Both ends counted, the CDR3 spans 15 residues. Germline V gene lookup returns CDR1 SGHAT and CDR2 FQNNGV. CDR3: CASSLGEDYEQYFGP.

This clonotype ranks as medium-sized. The rearrangement uses TRBV14 and TRBJ1-2; unclear D gene. CDR1 and CDR2 (germline): SGHDN, FVKESK. The CDR3 sequence is 14 residues long. V was cut by 0 bases and J by 4 bases, with 9 bases left in between. The CDR3 region has the DNA TGTGCCAGCAGCCAAGATCCTAACACCTATGGCTACACCTTC. Translation gives CASSQDPNTYGYTF. The full variable domain, rest sourced from reference TRBV14 and TRBJ1-2, is EAGVTQFPSHSVIEKGQTVTLRCDPISGHDNLYWYRRVMGKEIKFLLHFVKESKQDESGMPNNRFLAERTGGTYSTLKVQPAELEDSGVYFCASSQDPNTYGYTFGSGTRLTVV.

The table lists this clonotype with many counts. The chain employs TRBV7-9 and TRBJ1-6; D ambiguous. Germline lookup yields CDR1 SEHNR and CDR2 FQNEAQ (reference sequence). The CDR3 consists of 13 residues. V lost 1 base to trimming and J lost 10 bases, with 8 bases between them. The CDR3 spells CASSLGLGSPLHF. In DNA form, the CDR3 reads TGTGCCAGCAGCTTAGGGTTAGGATCACCCCTCCACTTT.

In its sample, this clonotype is medium-sized. The rearrangement joins TRBV28 to TRBJ2-5, with D tentatively TRBD2 (6 bases). The CDR3 runs to 13 residues. Trimming shortened V by 3 bases and J by 6 bases, and 11 bases separated the two germline ends. Germline CDR1 reads MDHEN; CDR2 reads SYDVKM. CDR3 nucleotide sequence: TGTGCCAGCAGTTTGGAGGGTTGGAAGACCCAGTACTTC. This codes for CASSLEGWKTQYF.

This clonotype appeared many times. The V gene is TRBV30, the J gene TRBJ2-2; TRBD2 matches 12 bases. V gave up 7 bases and J gave up 4 bases; unmatched junction bases: 4. The CDR3 length is 14 residues. Germline CDR1 reads GTSNPN; CDR2 reads SVGIG (reference sequence). The CDR3 sequence: CALPSGRGTGELFF. Written as DNA, the CDR3 is TGTGCCTTACCTAGCGGGAGGGGCACCGGGGAGCTGTTTTTT.

The chain combines TRBV5-1 with TRBJ1-1; the match to TRBD1 covers 12 bases. Germline CDR1 reads SGHRS; CDR2 reads YFSETQ. The CDR3 runs to 14 residues. V shed 4 bases, J shed 11 bases, and the junction held 9 bases outside the gene matches. CDR3 sequence reads: CASSPPGQGASAFF. CDR3 sequence (DNA): TGCGCCAGCAGCCCTCCGGGACAGGGGGCGAGTGCTTTCTTT.

In its sample, this clonotype was seen many times. V and J are TRBV5-1 and TRBJ2-4; D is possibly TRBD1 (5 bases). This CDR3 comprises 14 residues. Germline-derived CDR1 and CDR2 are SGHRS and YFSETQ. The V end was cut by 1 base, the J end by 5 bases, with 10 bases between. The CDR3 sequence is CASSLQGIENIQYF. In DNA, the CDR3 is TGCGCCAGCAGCTTGCAGGGTATAGAAAACATTCAGTACTTC.